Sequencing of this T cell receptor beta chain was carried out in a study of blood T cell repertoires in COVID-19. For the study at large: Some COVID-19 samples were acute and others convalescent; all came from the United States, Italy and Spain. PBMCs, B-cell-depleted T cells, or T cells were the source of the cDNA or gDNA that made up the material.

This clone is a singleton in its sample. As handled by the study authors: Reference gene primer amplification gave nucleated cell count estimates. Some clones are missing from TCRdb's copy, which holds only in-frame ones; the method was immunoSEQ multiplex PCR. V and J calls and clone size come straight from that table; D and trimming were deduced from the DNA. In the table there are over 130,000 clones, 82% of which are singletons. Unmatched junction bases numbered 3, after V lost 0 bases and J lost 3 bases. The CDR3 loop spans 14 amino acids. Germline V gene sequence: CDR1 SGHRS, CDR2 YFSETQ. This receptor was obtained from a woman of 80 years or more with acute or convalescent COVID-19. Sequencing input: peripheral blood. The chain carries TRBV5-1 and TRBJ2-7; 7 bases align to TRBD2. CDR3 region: CASSLAGTNYEQYF. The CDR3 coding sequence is TGCGCCAGCAGCTTGGCCGGGACTAACTACGAGCAGTACTTC.